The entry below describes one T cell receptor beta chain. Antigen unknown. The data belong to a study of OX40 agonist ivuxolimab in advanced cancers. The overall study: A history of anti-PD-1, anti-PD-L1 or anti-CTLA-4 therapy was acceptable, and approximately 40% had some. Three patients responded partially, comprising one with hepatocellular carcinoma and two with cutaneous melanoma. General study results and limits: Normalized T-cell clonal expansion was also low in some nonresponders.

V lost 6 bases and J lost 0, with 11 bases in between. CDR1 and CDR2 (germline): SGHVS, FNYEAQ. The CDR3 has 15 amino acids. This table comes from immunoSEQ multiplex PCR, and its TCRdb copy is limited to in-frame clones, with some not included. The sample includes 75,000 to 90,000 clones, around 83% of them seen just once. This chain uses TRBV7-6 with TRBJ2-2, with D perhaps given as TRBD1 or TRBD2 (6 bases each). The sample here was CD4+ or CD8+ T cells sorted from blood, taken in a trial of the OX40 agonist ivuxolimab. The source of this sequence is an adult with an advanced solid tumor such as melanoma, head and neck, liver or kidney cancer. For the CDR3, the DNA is TGTGCCAGCAGGGGCGGGACACCGAACACCGGGGAGCTGTTTTTT. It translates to CASRGGTPNTGELFF. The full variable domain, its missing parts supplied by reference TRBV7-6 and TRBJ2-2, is GAGVSQSPRYKVTKRGQDVALRCDPISGHVSLYWYRQALGQGPEFLTYFNYEAQQDKSGLPNDRFSAERPEGSISTLTIQRTEQRDSAMYRCASRGGTPNTGELFFGEGSRLTVL.